These 13 T cell receptor beta chains share one sample of origin, sequenced in a study of T cell responses to AZD1222 COVID-19 vaccine. The assay was immunoSEQ multiplex PCR, and TCRdb's table has in-frame clones only and misses some. The profile shows fewer than 110,000 clones, about nine tenths of them singletons. Specimen: peripheral blood, collected 28 days after the second AZD1222 dose. These receptors all come from an adult who received the AZD1222 COVID-19 vaccine.

The chain employs TRBV5-4 and TRBJ2-3; TRBD2 aligns across 13 bases. The V segment lost 0 bases and the J segment 5 bases; nucleotides outside the gene matches: 3. The CDR3 totals 16 residues. In germline, CDR1 is SGHNT, CDR2 YYREEE (reference sequence). The CDR3 DNA reads TGTGCCAGCAGCTTGGGACTAGCGGGGGGTGTAGATACGCAGTATTTT. This codes for CASSLGLAGGVDTQYF.

This clone was found once. This chain connects TRBV19 to TRBJ1-2; D not certain. In germline, CDR1 is LNHDA, CDR2 SQIVND (reference sequence). The CDR3 runs to 11 residues. V dropped 5 bases and J dropped 1 base, with 2 bases sitting between them. CDR3 bases: TGTGCCAGTAGTCTTAACTATGGCTACACCTTC. Protein: CASSLNYGYTF.

The chain couples TRBV10-2 to TRBJ2-7, with 12 bases lining up with TRBD2. The CDR3 sequence is 15 residues long. Germline CDR1 is WSHSY and CDR2 is SAAADI. V trimming: 10 bases; J trimming: 2 bases; junction bases outside the gene matches: 9. CDR3 sequence: CATVTSGGFPYEQYF. For the CDR3, the DNA is TGCGCCACCGTTACTAGCGGGGGGTTCCCCTACGAGCAGTACTTC.

V and J are TRBV2 and TRBJ1-5; possibly TRBD1 for D (5 bases). Germline values: CDR1 SNHLY, CDR2 FYNNEI. V was cut by 3 bases and J by 3 bases, with 9 bases left in between. This CDR3 spans 14 amino acids. The CDR3 coding sequence is TGTGCCAGCAGTGATACAGGCTCCAATCAGCCCCAGCATTTT. It translates to CASSDTGSNQPQHF.

The rearrangement uses TRBV4-3 and TRBJ1-1; D unresolved. Trimming stripped 0 bases from V and 8 bases from J, with 10 bases between. CDR3 size: 13 residues. The germline V gene encodes CDR1 LGHNA and CDR2 YSLEER. DNA for the CDR3: TGCGCCAGCAGCCAAGATCGGGAGACAGAAGCTTTCTTT. Residues: CASSQDRETEAFF.

This chain connects TRBV28 to TRBJ2-3; TRBD2 agrees at 8 bases. The CDR3 sequence is 15 residues long. The germline V gene has CDR1 MDHEN and CDR2 SYDVKM. V was pared by 6 bases and J by 0 bases, with 5 bases of the junction left unmatched. For the CDR3, the DNA is TGTGCCAGCAGCGCGTTAGCGGGGAGCACAGATACGCAGTATTTT. Translation gives CASSALAGSTDTQYF.

This chain uses TRBV6-5 with TRBJ2-5, with TRBD1 matching 8 bases. The germline V gene encodes CDR1 MNHEY and CDR2 SVGAGI. The J segment lost 5 bases and the V segment lost 2 bases, leaving 10 bases of the junction unmatched. The CDR3 is 16 amino acids. CDR3 region: CASSYGEGQGIETQYF. The CDR3 coding sequence is TGTGCCAGCAGTTACGGGGAAGGACAGGGAATTGAGACCCAGTACTTC.

V and J are TRBV6-2 or TRBV6-3 and TRBJ1-1; a possible D gene is TRBD1 (5 bases). Germline CDR1 reads MNHEY; CDR2 reads SVGEGT. The CDR3 runs 14 residues. With 1 base removed from V and 6 bases from J, the gap between germline ends came to 12 bases. CDR3 nucleotides: TGTGCCAGCAGTTACTGGACAACTGGGGCTGAAGCTTTCTTT. Translated: CASSYWTTGAEAFF.

This chain uses TRBV4-3 with TRBJ2-2; D remains unclear. CDR1 and CDR2 (germline): LGHNA, YSLEER. The CDR3 is 15 residues long. The V gene lost 1 base and the J gene lost 4 bases, with 10 bases spanning the gap. CDR3 sequence reads: CASSQGIGLTGELFF. For the CDR3, the DNA is TGCGCCAGCAGCCAAGGAATTGGGCTCACCGGGGAGCTGTTTTTT.

This chain uses TRBV4-1 with TRBJ1-5, with D unclear. The CDR3 length is 13 residues. CDR1 MGHRA and CDR2 YSYEKL come from the germline V gene. V was cut by 0 bases and J by 12 bases, with 12 bases left in between. The CDR3, as DNA: TGCGCCAGCAGCCAAGAGGTGACCGTGGGCCAGCATTTT. It encodes CASSQEVTVGQHF.

CDR3 amino acids: CASSIQGKTQYF. The CDR3 nucleotides read TGTGCCAGTAGTATTCAAGGGAAGACCCAGTACTTC. The chain uses TRBV19 and TRBJ2-5; D gene unclear. CDR1 is LNHDA, CDR2 SQIVND, per germline (reference sequence). This CDR3 region has 12 residues. Deletions cut 3 bases from V and 6 bases from J, with 8 bases between. Complete variable domain (other parts from reference TRBV19 and TRBJ2-5): DGGITQSPKYLFRKEGQNVTLSCEQNLNHDAMYWYRQDPGQGLRLIYYSQIVNDFQKGDIAEGYSVSREKKESFPLTVTSAQKNPTAFYLCASSIQGKTQYFGPGTRLLVL.

This rearrangement joins TRBV3-1 (or the pseudogene TRBV3-2) to TRBJ2-7; 7 bases map to TRBD1. V lost 1 base to trimming and J lost 2 bases; unmatched junction nucleotides: 2. CDR3 length: 14 residues. Germline-derived CDR1 and CDR2 are LGHDT and YNNKEL (reference sequence). The CDR3 coding sequence is TGTGCCAGCAGCCAAGGGACAGGTACCTACGAGCAGTACTTC. This sequence encodes CASSQGTGTYEQYF.

This clone appeared once. The V and J genes are TRBV10-3 and TRBJ2-1; D perhaps matches TRBD1 (6 bases). This CDR3 region has 15 residues. V was trimmed by 0 bases and J by 7 bases, leaving 13 bases between them. Germline-derived CDR1 and CDR2 are ENHRY and SYGVKD. The CDR3 DNA sequence: TGTGCCATCAGTGAGTCAGGGGGAAAGGGTAATGAGCAGTTCTTC. Residues: CAISESGGKGNEQFF.